This TCR beta chain was profiled in a study of T cell clones after liver transplantation. Using immunoSEQ multiplex PCR, the repertoire was profiled, and TCRdb retains in-frame clones only, with some absent. In the table there are 45,000 to 55,000 clones, 65% to 85% of which are singletons. The CDR3 sequence is 17 residues long. The junction had 10 bases not matched to a gene; V was cut back by 3 bases and J by 2 bases. Germline CDR1 and CDR2: SGDLS and YYNGEE. The source is a human donor who received a liver transplant. Here the sequenced sample was CD4+ T cells from blood, taken before liver transplant. This chain uses TRBV9 with TRBJ2-3; 9 positions match TRBD2. The CDR3 nucleotides read TGTGCCAGCAGCGCGGCCTTTCTAGCGGGGTTCACAGATACGCAGTATTTT. Translation gives CASSAAFLAGFTDTQYF.